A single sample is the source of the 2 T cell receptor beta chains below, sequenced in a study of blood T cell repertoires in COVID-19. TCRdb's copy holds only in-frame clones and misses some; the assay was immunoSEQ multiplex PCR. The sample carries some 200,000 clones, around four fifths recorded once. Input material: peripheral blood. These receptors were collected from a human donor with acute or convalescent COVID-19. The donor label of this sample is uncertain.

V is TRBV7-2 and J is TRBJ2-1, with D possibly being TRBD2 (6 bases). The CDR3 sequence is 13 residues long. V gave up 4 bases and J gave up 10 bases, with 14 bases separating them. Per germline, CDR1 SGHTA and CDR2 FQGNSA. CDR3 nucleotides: TGTGCCAGCAGCTCCCGGAGGGCTAGGGAGCAGTTCTTC. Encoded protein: CASSSRRAREQFF.

The CDR3 region is CASSYSTGQDYGYTF. The CDR3 bases are TGTGCCAGCAGTTACTCGACGGGACAGGACTATGGCTACACCTTC. J is TRBJ1-2 and V is TRBV6-2 or TRBV6-3, with 8 bases aligning to TRBD1. This CDR3 contains 15 residues. Losses at the gene ends were 0 bases for V and 3 bases for J; bases not matched to a gene: 3. Per the germline V gene, CDR1 is MNHEY and CDR2 is SVGEGT.